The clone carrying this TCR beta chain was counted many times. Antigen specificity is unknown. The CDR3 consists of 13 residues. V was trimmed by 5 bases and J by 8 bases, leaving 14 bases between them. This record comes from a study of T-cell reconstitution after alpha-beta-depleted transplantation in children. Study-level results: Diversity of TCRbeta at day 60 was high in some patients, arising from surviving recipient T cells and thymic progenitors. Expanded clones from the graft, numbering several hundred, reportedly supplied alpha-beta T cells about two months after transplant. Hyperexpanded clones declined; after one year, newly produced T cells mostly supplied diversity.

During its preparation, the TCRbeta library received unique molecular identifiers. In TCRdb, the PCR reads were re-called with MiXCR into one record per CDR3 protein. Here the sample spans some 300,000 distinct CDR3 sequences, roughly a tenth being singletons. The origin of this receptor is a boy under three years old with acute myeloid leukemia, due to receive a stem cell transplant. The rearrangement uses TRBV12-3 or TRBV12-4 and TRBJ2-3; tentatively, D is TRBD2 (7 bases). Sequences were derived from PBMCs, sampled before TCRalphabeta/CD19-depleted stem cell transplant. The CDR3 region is CASSAGGPGTQYF. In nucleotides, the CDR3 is TGTGCCAGCAGTGCCGGGGGGCCAGGTACGCAGTATTTT.